The 8 T cell receptor beta chains given below trace back to one sample, sequenced in a study of OX40 agonist ivuxolimab in advanced cancers. Libraries were prepared by immunoSEQ multiplex PCR; TCRdb keeps only in-frame clonotypes and omits some of them. The sample consists of about 58,000 clones, 75% to 90% of them appearing once. The sequences come from CD4+ or CD8+ T cells sorted from blood, collected in a trial of the OX40 agonist ivuxolimab. Every receptor here comes from an adult with an advanced solid tumor such as melanoma, head and neck, liver or kidney cancer.

The chain recombines TRBV9 with TRBJ2-5; 7 positions agree with TRBD2. The CDR3 is 15 amino acids. Trimming cost V 0 bases and J 4 bases; bases outside gene matches: 6. Germline CDR1 SGDLS, CDR2 YYNGEE. The DNA for the CDR3 is TGTGCCAGCAGCGTAGAACTAGCGAAGGGAGAGACCCAGTACTTC. This sequence encodes CASSVELAKGETQYF.

The J gene is TRBJ2-5, the V gene TRBV5-6; D call uncertain. Trimming cost V 2 bases and J 0 bases, with 11 bases left between them. The CDR3 totals 15 residues. Per germline, CDR1 SGHDT and CDR2 YYEEEE. CDR3 coding DNA: TGTGCCAGCAGCTTACGGGTTCCGTACCAAGAGACCCAGTACTTC. This gives the protein CASSLRVPYQETQYF. The entire variable domain, with the rest obtained from reference TRBV5-6 and TRBJ2-5, is as follows: DAGVTQSPTHLIKTRGQQVTLRCSPKSGHDTVSWYQQALGQGPQFIFQYYEEEERQRGNFPDRFSGHQFPNYSSELNVNALLLGDSALYLCASSLRVPYQETQYFGPGTRLLVL.

The chain carries TRBV10-3 and TRBJ1-1, with a weak D call TRBD1 (6 bases). CDR1 ENHRY and CDR2 SYGVKD come from the germline V gene. V dropped 7 bases and J dropped 2 bases, with 17 bases sitting between them. The CDR3 is 15 amino acids. DNA for the CDR3: TGTGCCATCAAGGGGACGGACAGCCTTAACACTGAAGCTTTCTTT. Translation: CAIKGTDSLNTEAFF.

The rearrangement joins TRBV4-3 to TRBJ2-1, with TRBD1 as a possible D gene (5 bases). Germline lookup yields CDR1 LGHNA and CDR2 YSLEER. The CDR3 contains 14 residues. Trimming took off 5 bases at V and 2 bases at J, with 10 bases between the two ends. The CDR3 region is CASSDSSAYNEQFF. CDR3 DNA: TGCGCCAGCAGCGACAGCTCGGCCTACAATGAGCAGTTCTTC.

The chain joins TRBV6-4 to TRBJ2-2; tentative D call: TRBD2 (5 bases). CDR1 and CDR2 from the germline V gene are MRHNA and SNTAGT. This CDR3 has 14 residues. V lost 6 bases, J lost 0 bases, and 8 bases lay in between. Here the CDR3 DNA reads TGTGCCAGCAGGGAGGTTACGAACACCGGGGAGCTGTTTTTT. Amino acid sequence: CASREVTNTGELFF.

The V gene is TRBV2, the J gene TRBJ1-5; D may be TRBD1 (6 bases). This CDR3 has 13 residues. The V end was cut by 11 bases, the J end by 5 bases, with 16 bases between. CDR1 SNHLY and CDR2 FYNNEI come from the germline V gene. The CDR3, as DNA: TGTGCCTCAGAGGGGGGAGCACATCAGCCCCAGCATTTT. Translating gives CASEGGAHQPQHF.

The V gene is TRBV9, the J gene TRBJ1-2, with TRBD1 identical over 7 bases. The germline CDR1 and CDR2 sequences are SGDLS and YYNGEE. The CDR3 loop spans 15 amino acids. V dropped 2 bases and J dropped 4; count of bases not matched to a gene: 8. CDR3 coding DNA: TGTGCCAGCAGCGTGGGGGCAGGGGGTCCCTATGGCTACACCTTC. Residues: CASSVGAGGPYGYTF.

The chain recombines TRBV9 with TRBJ2-1, with TRBD2 identical over 13 bases. The junction had 7 bases not matched to a gene; V was cut back by 0 bases and J by 4 bases. The length of the CDR3 is 18 residues. CDR1 and CDR2 from the germline V gene are SGDLS and YYNGEE. CDR3 in amino acids: CASSVEAWTSGSYNEQFF. The CDR3 DNA follows: TGTGCCAGCAGCGTAGAGGCCTGGACTAGCGGGAGTTACAATGAGCAGTTCTTC.